This T cell receptor (beta chain) was found in a study of T cells in narcolepsy. V lost 5 bases and J 7 bases, leaving 14 bases between the germline ends. CDR1 and CDR2 (germline): LNHDA, SQIVND (reference sequence). This CDR3 has 13 residues. TCRdb's table, derived via immunoSEQ multiplex PCR, lists solely in-frame clones and lacks some. This sample has just over 40,000 clones, with 88% found just once. The chain employs TRBV19 and TRBJ1-1, with D possibly matching TRBD1 (6 bases). The sequenced material came from CD45RA- memory CD4+ T cells from PBMCs. The receptor was isolated from a human donor with narcolepsy. CDR3 region: CASSVTRGSEAFF. DNA for the CDR3: TGTGCCAGTAGTGTAACAAGGGGGAGTGAAGCTTTCTTT.